This TCR beta chain originates from a study of blood T cell repertoires in COVID-19. Study as a whole: Italy, Spain and the United States were the sources of the convalescent and acute COVID-19 samples.

Sequenced by immunoSEQ multiplex PCR; TCRdb stores in-frame clones only, minus some. Of fewer than 300,000 clones in the sample, over 70% were seen once. After removal of 11 bases from V and 7 bases from J, the junction contained 10 bases not matched to a gene. The CDR3 is 12 residues long. Germline V CDR1 and CDR2: MNHEY, SVGAGI. The chain is built from TRBV6-5 and TRBJ1-2; 7 nucleotides match TRBD1. The sample consisted of peripheral blood. This receptor was taken from a woman of 80 years or more with acute or convalescent COVID-19. CDR3 residues: CASSTGNGGYTF. Here the CDR3 DNA reads TGTGCCTCTTCGACAGGGAATGGTGGCTACACCTTC.